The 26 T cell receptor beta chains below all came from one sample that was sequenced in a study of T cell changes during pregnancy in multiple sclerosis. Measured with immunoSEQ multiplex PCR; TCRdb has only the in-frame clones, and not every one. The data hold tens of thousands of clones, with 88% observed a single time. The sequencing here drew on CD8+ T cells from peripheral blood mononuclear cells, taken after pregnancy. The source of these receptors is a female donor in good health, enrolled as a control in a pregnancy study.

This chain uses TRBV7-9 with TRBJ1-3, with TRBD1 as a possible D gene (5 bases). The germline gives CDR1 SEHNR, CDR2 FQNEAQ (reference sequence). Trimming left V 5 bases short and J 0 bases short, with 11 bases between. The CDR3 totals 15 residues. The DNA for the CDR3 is TGTGCCAGCAGCCATGGGGACTCCTCTGGAAACACCATATATTTT. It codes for CASSHGDSSGNTIYF.

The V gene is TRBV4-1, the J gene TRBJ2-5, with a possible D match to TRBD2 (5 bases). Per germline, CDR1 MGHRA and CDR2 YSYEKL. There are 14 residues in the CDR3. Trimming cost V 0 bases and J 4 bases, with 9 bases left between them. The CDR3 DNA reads TGCGCCAGCAGCCAAGATCGCGCGGGAGAGACCCAGTACTTC. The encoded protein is CASSQDRAGETQYF.

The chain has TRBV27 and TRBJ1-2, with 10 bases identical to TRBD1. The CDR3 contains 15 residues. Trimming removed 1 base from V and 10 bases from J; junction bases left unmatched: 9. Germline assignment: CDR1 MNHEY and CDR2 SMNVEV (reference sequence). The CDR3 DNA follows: TGTGCCAGCAGTTTATTCCCGGGACAGGGGAGAGACTACACCTTC. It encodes CASSLFPGQGRDYTF.

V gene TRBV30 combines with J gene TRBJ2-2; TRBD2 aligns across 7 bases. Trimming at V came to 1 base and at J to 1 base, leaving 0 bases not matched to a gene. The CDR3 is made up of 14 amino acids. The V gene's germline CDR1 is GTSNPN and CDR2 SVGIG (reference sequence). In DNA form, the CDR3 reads TGTGCCTGGAGTGCTAGCGGGAACACCGGGGAGCTGTTTTTT. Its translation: CAWSASGNTGELFF.

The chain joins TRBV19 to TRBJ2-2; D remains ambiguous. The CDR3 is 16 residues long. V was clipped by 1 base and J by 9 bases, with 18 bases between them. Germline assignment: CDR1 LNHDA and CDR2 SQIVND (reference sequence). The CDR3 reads CASSIGPRLPIRELFF. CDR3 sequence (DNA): TGTGCCAGTAGTATAGGCCCCCGGTTACCCATTAGGGAGCTGTTTTTT.

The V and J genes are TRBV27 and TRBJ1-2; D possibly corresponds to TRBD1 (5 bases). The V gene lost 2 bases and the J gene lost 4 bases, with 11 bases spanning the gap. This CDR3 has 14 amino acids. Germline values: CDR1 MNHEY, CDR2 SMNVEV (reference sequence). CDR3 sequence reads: CASSLRGYLYGYTF. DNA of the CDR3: TGTGCCAGCAGTTTACGGGGGTACCTCTATGGCTACACCTTC.

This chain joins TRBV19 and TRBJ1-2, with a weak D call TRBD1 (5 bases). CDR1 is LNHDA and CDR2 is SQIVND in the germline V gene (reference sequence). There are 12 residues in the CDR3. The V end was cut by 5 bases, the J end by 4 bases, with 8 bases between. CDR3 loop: CASSPGSYGYTF. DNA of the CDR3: TGTGCCAGTAGTCCAGGGTCCTATGGCTACACCTTC.

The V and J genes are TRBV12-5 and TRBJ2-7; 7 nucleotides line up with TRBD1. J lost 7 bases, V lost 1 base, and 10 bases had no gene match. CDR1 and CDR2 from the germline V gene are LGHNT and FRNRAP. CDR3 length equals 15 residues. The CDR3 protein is CASGLGQGALLEQYF. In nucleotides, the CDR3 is TGTGCTAGTGGTTTGGGACAGGGTGCCCTACTTGAGCAGTACTTC.

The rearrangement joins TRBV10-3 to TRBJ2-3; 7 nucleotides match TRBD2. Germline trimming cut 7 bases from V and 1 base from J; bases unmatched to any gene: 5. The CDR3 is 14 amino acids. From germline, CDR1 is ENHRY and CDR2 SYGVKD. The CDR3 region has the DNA TGTGCCATCACAATGGGGGGGGGCACAGATACGCAGTATTTT. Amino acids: CAITMGGGTDTQYF.

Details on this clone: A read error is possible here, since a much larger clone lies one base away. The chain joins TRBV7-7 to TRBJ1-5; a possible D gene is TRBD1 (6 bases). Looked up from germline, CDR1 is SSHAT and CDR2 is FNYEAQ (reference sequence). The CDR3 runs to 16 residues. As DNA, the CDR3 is TGTGCTGGCAGTCCAATCCGGCCAGGGGGCAATCAGCCCCAGCATTTT. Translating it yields CAGSPIRPGGNQPQHF. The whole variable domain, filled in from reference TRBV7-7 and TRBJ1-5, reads GAGVSQSPRYKVTKRGQDVTLRCDPISSHATLYWYQQALGQGPEFLTYFNYEAQPDKSGLPSDRFSAERPEGSISTLTIQRTEQRDSAMYRCAGSPIRPGGNQPQHFGDGTRLSIL.

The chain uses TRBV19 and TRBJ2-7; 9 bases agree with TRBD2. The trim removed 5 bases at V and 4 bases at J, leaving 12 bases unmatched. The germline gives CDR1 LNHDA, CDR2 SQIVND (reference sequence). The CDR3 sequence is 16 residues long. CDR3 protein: CASSQKLGLAGYEQYF. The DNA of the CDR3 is TGTGCCAGTAGTCAAAAGCTGGGACTAGCCGGGTACGAGCAGTACTTC.

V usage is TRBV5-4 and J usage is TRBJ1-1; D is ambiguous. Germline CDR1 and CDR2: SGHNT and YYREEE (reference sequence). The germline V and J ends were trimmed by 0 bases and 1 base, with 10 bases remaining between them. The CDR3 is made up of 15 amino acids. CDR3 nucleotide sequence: TGTGCCAGCAGCTTGGCTCCCAGGCCGAACACTGAAGCTTTCTTT. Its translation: CASSLAPRPNTEAFF.

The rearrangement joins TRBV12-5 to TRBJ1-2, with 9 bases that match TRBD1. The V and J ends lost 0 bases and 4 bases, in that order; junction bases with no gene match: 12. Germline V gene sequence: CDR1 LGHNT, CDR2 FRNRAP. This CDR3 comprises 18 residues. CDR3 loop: CASGLVQIQGAGPYGYTF. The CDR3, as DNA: TGTGCTAGTGGTTTGGTACAAATACAGGGGGCCGGTCCCTATGGCTACACCTTC.

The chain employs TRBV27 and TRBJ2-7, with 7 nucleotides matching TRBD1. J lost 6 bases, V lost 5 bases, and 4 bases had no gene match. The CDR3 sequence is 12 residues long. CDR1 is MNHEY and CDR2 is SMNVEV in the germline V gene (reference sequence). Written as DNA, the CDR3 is TGTGCCAGCAGTCCCACAGGGGTCGAGCAGTACTTC. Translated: CASSPTGVEQYF.

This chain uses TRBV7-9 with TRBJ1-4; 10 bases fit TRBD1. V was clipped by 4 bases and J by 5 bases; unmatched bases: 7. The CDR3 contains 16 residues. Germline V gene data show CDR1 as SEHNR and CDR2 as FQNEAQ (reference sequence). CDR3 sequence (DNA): TGTGCCAGCAGCTACCGGGACAGGGGTGTGAATGAAAAACTGTTTTTT. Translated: CASSYRDRGVNEKLFF.

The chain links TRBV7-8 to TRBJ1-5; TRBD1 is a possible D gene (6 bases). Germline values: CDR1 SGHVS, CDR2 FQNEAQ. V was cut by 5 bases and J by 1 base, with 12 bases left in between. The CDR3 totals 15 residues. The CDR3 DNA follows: TGTGCCAGCAGCCCACAGGGTGGGAGCAATCAGCCCCAGCATTTT. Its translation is CASSPQGGSNQPQHF.

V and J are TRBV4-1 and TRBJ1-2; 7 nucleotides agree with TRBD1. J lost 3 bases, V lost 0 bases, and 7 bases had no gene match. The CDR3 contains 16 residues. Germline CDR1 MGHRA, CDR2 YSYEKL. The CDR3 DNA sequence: TGCGCCAGCAGCCAAGATTATCGAACAGGGGACTATGGCTACACCTTC. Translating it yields CASSQDYRTGDYGYTF.

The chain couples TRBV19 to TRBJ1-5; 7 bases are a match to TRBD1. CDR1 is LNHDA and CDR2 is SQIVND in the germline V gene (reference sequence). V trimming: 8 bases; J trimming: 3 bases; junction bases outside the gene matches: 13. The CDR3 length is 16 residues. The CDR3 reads CASLGTGTAYNQPQHF. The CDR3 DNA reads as TGTGCCAGTTTGGGTACCGGGACAGCCTACAATCAGCCCCAGCATTTT.

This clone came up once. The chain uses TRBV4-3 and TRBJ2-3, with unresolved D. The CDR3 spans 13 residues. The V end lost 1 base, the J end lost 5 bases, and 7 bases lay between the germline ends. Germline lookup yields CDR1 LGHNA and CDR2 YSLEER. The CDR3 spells CASSQVRLDTQYF. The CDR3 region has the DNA TGCGCCAGCAGCCAAGTTCGTCTAGATACGCAGTATTTT.

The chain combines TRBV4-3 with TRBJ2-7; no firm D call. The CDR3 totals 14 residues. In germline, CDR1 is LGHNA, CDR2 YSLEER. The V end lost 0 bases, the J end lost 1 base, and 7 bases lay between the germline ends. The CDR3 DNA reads TGCGCCAGCAGCCAAGATCCGCAGTCCTACGAGCAGTACTTC. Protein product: CASSQDPQSYEQYF.

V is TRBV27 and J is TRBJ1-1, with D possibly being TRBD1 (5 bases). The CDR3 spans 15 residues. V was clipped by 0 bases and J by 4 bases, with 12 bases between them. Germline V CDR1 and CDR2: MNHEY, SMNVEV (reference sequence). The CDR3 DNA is TGTGCCAGCAGTTTATCTTCGGGGGGGACCACTGAAGCTTTCTTT. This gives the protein CASSLSSGGTTEAFF.

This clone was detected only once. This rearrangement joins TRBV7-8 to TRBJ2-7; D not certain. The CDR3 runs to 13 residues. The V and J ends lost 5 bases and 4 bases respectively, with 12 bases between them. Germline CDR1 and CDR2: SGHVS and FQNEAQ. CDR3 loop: CASSPSVAYEQYF. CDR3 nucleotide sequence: TGTGCCAGCAGCCCGTCCGTCGCGTACGAGCAGTACTTC.

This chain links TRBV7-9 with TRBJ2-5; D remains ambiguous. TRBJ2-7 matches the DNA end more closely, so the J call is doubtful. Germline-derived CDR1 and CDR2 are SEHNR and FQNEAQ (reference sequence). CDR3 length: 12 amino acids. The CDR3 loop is CASSADNPEQYF. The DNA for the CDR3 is TGTGCCAGCAGCGCAGACAATCCCGAGCAGTACTTC.

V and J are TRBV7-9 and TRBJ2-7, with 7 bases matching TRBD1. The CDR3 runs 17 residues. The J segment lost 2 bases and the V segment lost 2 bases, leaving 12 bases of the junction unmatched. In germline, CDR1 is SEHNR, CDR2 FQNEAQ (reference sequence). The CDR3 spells CASSLFPPDRSTYEQYF. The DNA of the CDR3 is TGTGCCAGCAGCTTATTCCCCCCGGACAGGAGTACCTACGAGCAGTACTTC.

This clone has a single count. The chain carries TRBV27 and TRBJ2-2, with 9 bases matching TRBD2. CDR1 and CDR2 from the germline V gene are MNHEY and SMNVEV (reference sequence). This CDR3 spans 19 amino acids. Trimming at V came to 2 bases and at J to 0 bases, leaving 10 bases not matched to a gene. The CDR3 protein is CASSLSPSGLASNTGELFF. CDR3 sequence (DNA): TGTGCCAGCAGTTTAAGCCCCTCGGGACTAGCCTCGAACACCGGGGAGCTGTTTTTT.

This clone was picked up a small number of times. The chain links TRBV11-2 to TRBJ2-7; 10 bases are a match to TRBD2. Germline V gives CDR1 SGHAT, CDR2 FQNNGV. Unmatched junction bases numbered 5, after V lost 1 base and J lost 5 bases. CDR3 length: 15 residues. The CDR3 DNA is TGTGCCAGCAGCTTAGGAAGCGGGGGGGCCGACGAGCAGTACTTC. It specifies CASSLGSGGADEQYF. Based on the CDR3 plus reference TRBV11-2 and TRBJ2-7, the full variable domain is EAGVAQSPRYKIIEKRQSVAFWCNPISGHATLYWYQQILGQGPKLLIQFQNNGVVDDSQLPKDRFSAERLKGVDSTLKIQPAKLEDSAVYLCASSLGSGGADEQYFGPGTRLTVT.